The next 14 T cell receptor beta chains were all read from a single sample in a study of cytomegalovirus exposure and HLA in healthy donors. This PCR relied on a set of 60 Vbeta primers and 13 Jbeta primers. TCRdb's copy holds only in-frame clones and misses some; the assay was immunoSEQ multiplex PCR. This sample has 150,000 or so clones, with about 79% found just once. Sequenced input: PBMCs. The receptor set was obtained from a male donor in good health and CMV-seronegative.

This chain joins TRBV5-1 and TRBJ2-3, with TRBD2 as a possible D gene (6 bases). Looked up from germline, CDR1 is SGHRS and CDR2 is YFSETQ. The CDR3 runs 14 residues. V was clipped by 4 bases and J by 3 bases, with 12 bases between them. CDR3 residues: CASSPGGLTDTQYF. The CDR3 bases are TGCGCCAGCAGCCCAGGAGGGTTGACAGATACGCAGTATTTT.

V is TRBV7-2 and J is TRBJ2-1; D is ambiguous. V was pared by 5 bases and J by 4 bases, with 9 bases between. Germline V lookup: CDR1 SGHTA, CDR2 FQGNSA. This CDR3 is 13 amino acids long. CDR3 bases: TGTGCCAGCAGCCCTGGAGTATACAATGAGCAGTTCTTC. Protein: CASSPGVYNEQFF.

The rearrangement joins TRBV4-3 to TRBJ2-7; no reliable D call. Trimming stripped 0 bases from V and 0 bases from J, with 12 bases between. CDR3 size: 16 residues. Germline V lookup: CDR1 LGHNA, CDR2 YSLEER. CDR3 nucleotide sequence: TGCGCCAGCAGCCAAGATCGCTCCCTCAGCTCCTACGAGCAGTACTTC. Its protein is CASSQDRSLSSYEQYF.

The chain employs TRBV7-2 and TRBJ2-1; the match to TRBD2 covers 10 bases. The CDR3 consists of 17 residues. Germline V CDR1 and CDR2: SGHTA, FQGNSA. V gave up 2 bases and J gave up 3 bases; unmatched junction bases: 7. In DNA, the CDR3 is TGTGCCAGCAGCTTAAGCACTAGCGGGAACCGCTACAATGAGCAGTTCTTC. Protein sequence: CASSLSTSGNRYNEQFF. Variable domain in full (rest from reference TRBV7-2 and TRBJ2-1): GAGVSQSPSNKVTEKGKDVELRCDPISGHTALYWYRQSLGQGLEFLIYFQGNSAPDKSGLPSDRFSAERTGGSVSTLTIQRTQQEDSAVYLCASSLSTSGNRYNEQFFGPGTRLTVL.

The chain has TRBV19 and TRBJ1-1, with D hard to call. Deletions cut 7 bases from V and 1 base from J, with 7 bases between. From germline, CDR1 is LNHDA and CDR2 SQIVND (reference sequence). The CDR3 consists of 12 residues. The CDR3 bases are TGTGCCAGTATGAGTCGGAACACTGAAGCTTTCTTT. This codes for CASMSRNTEAFF.

This chain connects TRBV6-1 to TRBJ2-1, with D perhaps TRBD2 (5 bases). Trimming shortened V by 9 bases and J by 4 bases, and 13 bases separated the two germline ends. The germline V gene has CDR1 MNHNS and CDR2 SASEGT. The CDR3 contains 13 residues. In nucleotides, the CDR3 is TGTGCCAGTCAACGGGATCTTTACAATGAGCAGTTCTTC. As protein: CASQRDLYNEQFF.

With regard to this clone: The sample contains more than one DNA sequence encoding this CDR3. This chain connects TRBV4-2 to TRBJ2-1, with 12 bases matching TRBD2. Germline values: CDR1 LGHNA, CDR2 YNFKEQ. This CDR3 is 16 amino acids long. Unmatched junction bases numbered 1, after V lost 0 bases and J lost 4 bases. DNA for the CDR3: TGTGCCAGCAGCCAAGACGGGACTAGCGGGTACAATGAGCAGTTCTTC. Protein: CASSQDGTSGYNEQFF.

V and J are TRBV29-1 and TRBJ1-1; no clear D gene. The V end was cut by 7 bases, the J end by 1 base, with 7 bases between. Germline CDR1 and CDR2: SQVTM and ANQGSEA. The CDR3 extends over 11 amino acids. CDR3 sequence (DNA): TGCAGCGGCGGGTGGAACACTGAAGCTTTCTTT. This codes for CSGGWNTEAFF.

V gene TRBV18 combines with J gene TRBJ2-1, with 8 bases lining up with TRBD2. V lost 6 bases to trimming and J lost 8 bases; unmatched junction nucleotides: 12. CDR1 is KGHSH, CDR2 LQKENI, per germline. The CDR3 runs to 15 residues. For the CDR3, the DNA is TGTGCCAGCTCGCCCCGGGAGGGCCTGCGGGATGAGCAGTTCTTC. Its translation: CASSPREGLRDEQFF.

In DNA form, the CDR3 reads TGCGCCAGCAGCTCGATGACTAGCGGCTACACAGATACGCAGTATTTT. Translated, it gives CASSSMTSGYTDTQYF. The V and J genes are TRBV4-1 and TRBJ2-3; 9 bases fit TRBD2. CDR3 length: 16 residues. Germline V gives CDR1 MGHRA, CDR2 YSYEKL. The V and J ends lost 5 bases and 2 bases, in that order; junction bases with no gene match: 8.

The chain links TRBV27 to TRBJ2-3, with a possible D match to TRBD2 (6 bases). V gave up 2 bases and J gave up 0 bases, with 15 bases separating them. In germline, CDR1 is MNHEY, CDR2 SMNVEV (reference sequence). The CDR3 is made up of 17 amino acids. The CDR3 sequence: CASSLRVSGSSTDTQYF. CDR3 in DNA: TGTGCCAGCAGTTTACGGGTTAGCGGATCTAGCACAGATACGCAGTATTTT.

This clone appeared a single time. The chain uses TRBV4-1 and TRBJ1-4; no reliable D call. V dropped 1 base and J dropped 8 bases, with 8 bases sitting between them. Germline CDR1 MGHRA, CDR2 YSYEKL. This CDR3 contains 13 residues. The chain's CDR3 is CASSQGLQEKLFF. CDR3 bases: TGCGCCAGCAGCCAAGGATTACAGGAAAAACTGTTTTTT.

This clone was detected only a few times. The chain carries TRBV29-1 and TRBJ1-1; tentatively, D is TRBD1 (6 bases). Germline CDR1 is SQVTM and CDR2 is ANQGSEA. CDR3 length: 17 residues. Between the trimmed V and J ends, which lost 4 bases and 1 base, there was a span of 22 bases. CDR3 amino acids: CSVVGIGGAYGNTEAFF. The CDR3 DNA is TGCAGCGTTGTGGGGATTGGGGGGGCCTACGGGAACACTGAAGCTTTCTTT. Full variable domain (rest looked up from reference TRBV29-1 and TRBJ1-1): SAVISQKPSRDICQRGTSLTIQCQVDSQVTMMFWYRQQPGQSLTLIATANQGSEATYESGFVIDKFPISRPNLTFSTLTVSNMSPEDSSIYLCSVVGIGGAYGNTEAFFGQGTRLTVV.

The chain couples TRBV4-3 to TRBJ1-3; D is undetermined. Germline values: CDR1 LGHNA, CDR2 YSLEER. Trimming cost V 0 bases and J 5 bases, with 11 bases left between them. The CDR3 runs to 15 residues. CDR3 sequence (DNA): TGCGCCAGCAGCCAAGATTCAGGCAGCCGAAACACCATATATTTT. Its protein product is CASSQDSGSRNTIYF.